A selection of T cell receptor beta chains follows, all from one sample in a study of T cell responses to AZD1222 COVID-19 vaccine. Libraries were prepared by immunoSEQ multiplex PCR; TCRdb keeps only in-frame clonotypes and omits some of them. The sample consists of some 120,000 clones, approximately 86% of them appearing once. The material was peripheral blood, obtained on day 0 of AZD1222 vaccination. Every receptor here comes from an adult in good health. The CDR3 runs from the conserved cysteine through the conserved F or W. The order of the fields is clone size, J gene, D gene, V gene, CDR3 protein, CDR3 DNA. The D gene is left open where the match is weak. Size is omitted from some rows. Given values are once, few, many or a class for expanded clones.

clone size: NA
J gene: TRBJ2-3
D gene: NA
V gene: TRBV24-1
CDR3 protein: CATSEAPTDTQYF
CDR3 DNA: TGTGCCACCAGTGAGGCCCCCACAGATACGCAGTATTTT

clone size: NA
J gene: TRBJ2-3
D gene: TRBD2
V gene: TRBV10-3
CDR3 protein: CAIRIPERGGADTQYF
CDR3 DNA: TGTGCCATCAGAATCCCGGAGCGCGGGGGGGCAGATACGCAGTATTTT

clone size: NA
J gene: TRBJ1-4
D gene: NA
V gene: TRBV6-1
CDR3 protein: CASSEQGRSVGRFRVVLFF
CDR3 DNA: TGTGCCAGCAGTGAACAGGGAAGAAGTGTGGGGCGGTTCAGAGTGGTCCTGTTTTTT

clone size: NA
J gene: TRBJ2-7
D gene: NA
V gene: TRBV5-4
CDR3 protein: CASSLKGPLSYEQYF
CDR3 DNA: TGTGCCAGCAGCTTGAAGGGGCCCCTCTCCTACGAGCAGTACTTC

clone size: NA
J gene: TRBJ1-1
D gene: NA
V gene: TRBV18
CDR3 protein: CASSPSLSKEAFF
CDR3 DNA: TGTGCCAGCTCACCATCGCTGAGTAAGGAAGCTTTCTTT

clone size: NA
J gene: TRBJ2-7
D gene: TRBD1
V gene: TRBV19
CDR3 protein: CASSTVRTGGTEQYF
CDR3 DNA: TGTGCCAGTAGTACAGTGAGGACAGGGGGTACCGAGCAGTACTTC

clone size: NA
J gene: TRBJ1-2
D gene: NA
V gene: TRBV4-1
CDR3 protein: CASSHANRPAGGYTF
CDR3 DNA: TGCGCCAGCAGCCATGCGAACAGGCCGGCGGGGGGCTACACCTTC

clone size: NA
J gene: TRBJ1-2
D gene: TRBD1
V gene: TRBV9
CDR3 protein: CASSDGTGRLYGYTF
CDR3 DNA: TGTGCCAGCAGCGATGGGACAGGGCGCCTCTATGGCTACACCTTC

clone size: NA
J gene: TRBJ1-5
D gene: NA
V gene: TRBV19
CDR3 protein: CASSPRSVTSNQPQHF
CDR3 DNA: TGTGCCAGTAGTCCCCGATCAGTGACTAGCAATCAGCCCCAGCATTTT

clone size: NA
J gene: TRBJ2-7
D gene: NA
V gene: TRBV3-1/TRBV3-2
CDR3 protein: CASSQGTRYEQYF
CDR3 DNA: TGTGCCAGCAGCCAGGGGACACGTTACGAGCAGTACTTC

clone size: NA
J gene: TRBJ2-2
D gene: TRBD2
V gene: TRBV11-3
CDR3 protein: CASSPRTSGGAYTGELFF
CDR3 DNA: TGTGCCAGCAGCCCCCGGACTAGCGGGGGGGCCTACACCGGGGAGCTGTTTTTT

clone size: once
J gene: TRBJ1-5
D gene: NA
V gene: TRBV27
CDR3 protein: CASSFAGANQPQHF
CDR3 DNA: TGTGCCAGCAGTTTTGCCGGAGCTAATCAGCCCCAGCATTTT

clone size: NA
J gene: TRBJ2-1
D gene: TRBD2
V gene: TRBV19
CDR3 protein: CASALASGEQFF
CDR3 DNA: TGTGCCAGTGCCCTGGCTAGCGGTGAGCAGTTCTTC

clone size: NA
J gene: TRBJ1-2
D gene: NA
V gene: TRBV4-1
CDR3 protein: CASSPREDPVGGYTF
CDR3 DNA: TGCGCCAGCAGCCCAAGGGAGGACCCGGTCGGGGGCTACACCTTC

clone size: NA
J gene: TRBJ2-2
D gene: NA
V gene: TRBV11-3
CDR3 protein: CASSQAGGWAGELFF
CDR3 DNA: TGTGCCAGCAGCCAAGCCGGGGGTTGGGCCGGGGAGCTGTTTTTT

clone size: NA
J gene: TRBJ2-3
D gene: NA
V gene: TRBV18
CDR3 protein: CASSPVGTDTQYF
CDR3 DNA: TGTGCCAGCTCACCGGTGGGCACAGATACGCAGTATTTT

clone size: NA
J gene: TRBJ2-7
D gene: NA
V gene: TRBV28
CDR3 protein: CASSPRGSASYEQYF
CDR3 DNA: TGTGCCAGCAGTCCCAGGGGTTCGGCCTCCTACGAGCAGTACTTC

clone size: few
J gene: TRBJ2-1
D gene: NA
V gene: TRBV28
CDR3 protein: CASSRFGRNEQFF
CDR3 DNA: TGTGCCAGCAGCCGATTCGGCCGCAATGAGCAGTTCTTC

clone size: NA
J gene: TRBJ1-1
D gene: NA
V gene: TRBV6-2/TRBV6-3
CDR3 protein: CASSYPREAFF
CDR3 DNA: TGTGCCAGCAGTTACCCTCGTGAAGCTTTCTTT

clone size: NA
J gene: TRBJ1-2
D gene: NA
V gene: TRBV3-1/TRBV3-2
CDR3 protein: CASSPGGRTANYGYTF
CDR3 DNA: TGTGCCAGCAGCCCTGGGGGCAGGACGGCTAACTATGGCTACACCTTC

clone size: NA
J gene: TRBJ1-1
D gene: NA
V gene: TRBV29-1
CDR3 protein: CSVTGVPEAFF
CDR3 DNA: TGCAGCGTCACGGGGGTTCCTGAAGCTTTCTTT

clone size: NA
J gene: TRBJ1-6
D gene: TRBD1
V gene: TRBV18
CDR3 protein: CASSHRDRGSNSPLHF
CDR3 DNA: TGTGCCAGCTCACACCGGGACAGGGGTTCTAATTCACCCCTCCACTTT

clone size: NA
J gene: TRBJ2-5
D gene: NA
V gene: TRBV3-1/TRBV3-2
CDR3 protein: CASSQDARSQETQYF
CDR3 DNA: TGTGCCAGCAGCCAAGATGCCCGTTCGCAAGAGACCCAGTACTTC

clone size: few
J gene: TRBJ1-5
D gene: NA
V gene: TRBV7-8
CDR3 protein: CASSSQLLNSNQPQHF
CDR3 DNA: TGTGCCAGCAGCTCTCAACTTCTTAATAGCAATCAGCCCCAGCATTTT

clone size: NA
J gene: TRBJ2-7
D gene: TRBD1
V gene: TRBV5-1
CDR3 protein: CASSLSGQGADEQYF
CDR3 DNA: TGCGCCAGCAGCTTGTCGGGACAGGGGGCTGACGAGCAGTACTTC

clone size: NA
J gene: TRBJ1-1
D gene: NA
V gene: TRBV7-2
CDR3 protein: CASSPSNTEAFF
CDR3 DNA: TGTGCCAGCAGCCCATCGAACACTGAAGCTTTCTTT

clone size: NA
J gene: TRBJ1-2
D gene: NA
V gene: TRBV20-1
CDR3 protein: CSASGSRYTF
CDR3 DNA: TGCAGTGCTAGCGGCAGCCGCTACACCTTC

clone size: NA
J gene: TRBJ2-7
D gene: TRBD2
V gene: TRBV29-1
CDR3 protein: CSVEDSGLAGGRQYF
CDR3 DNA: TGCAGCGTTGAAGATTCCGGACTAGCGGGGGGGCGCCAGTACTTC